Listed here are 27 T cell receptor beta chains from one sample, sequenced in a study of technical replicates of blood from four donors. Sequencing used immunoSEQ multiplex PCR; TCRdb keeps in-frame clones, though not all of them. The sample includes about 57,000 clones, approximately 92% of them seen just once. The sample consisted of PBMCs. These receptors came from a human donor in good health. Some clones in this sample may be carry-over from other donors' samples.

The chain carries TRBV7-8 and TRBJ2-3, with a possible D match to TRBD1 (5 bases). The CDR3 covers 12 residues. The germline V gene has CDR1 SGHVS and CDR2 FQNEAQ. Trimming removed 5 bases at V and 6 bases at J, with 9 bases between. CDR3 bases: TGTGCCAGCAGCCGGACAATTGATACGCAGTATTTT. Its protein is CASSRTIDTQYF.

This clone was seen only once. This chain joins TRBV7-2 and TRBJ2-1, with D perhaps matching TRBD2 (5 bases). Germline CDR1 SGHTA, CDR2 FQGNSA. The CDR3 is made up of 17 amino acids. V lost 2 bases and J lost 3, with 17 bases in between. The CDR3 nucleotides read TGTGCCAGCAGCTTAACGTTTCGCGGGCTCCTCTACAATGAGCAGTTCTTC. It is translated as CASSLTFRGLLYNEQFF.

This chain connects TRBV7-3 to TRBJ2-2; 7 bases map to TRBD2. V trimming: 5 bases; J trimming: 0 bases; junction bases outside the gene matches: 6. Germline V gene data show CDR1 as SGHTA and CDR2 as FQGTGA. CDR3 length: 16 residues. CDR3 nucleotide sequence: TGTGCCAGCAGCGCTTCTAGCGGAGCGAACACCGGGGAGCTGTTTTTT. It specifies CASSASSGANTGELFF.

The chain combines TRBV7-3 with TRBJ2-1; 7 positions agree with TRBD1. Looked up from germline, CDR1 is SGHTA and CDR2 is FQGTGA. V shed 5 bases, J shed 7 bases, and the junction held 8 bases outside the gene matches. The CDR3 consists of 14 residues. CDR3 residues: CASSTQTGTNEQFF. CDR3 nucleotide sequence: TGTGCCAGCAGCACACAGACAGGGACGAATGAGCAGTTCTTC.

The gene calls are TRBV7-9 and TRBJ2-1; 9 bases are shared with TRBD2. V was pared by 3 bases and J by 9 bases, with 6 bases of the junction left unmatched. The CDR3 runs to 14 residues. CDR1 and CDR2 (germline): SEHNR, FQNEAQ (reference sequence). CDR3 nucleotide sequence: TGTGCCAGCAGCTTGGCTAGCGGGAAGGGTGAGCAGTTCTTC. Protein: CASSLASGKGEQFF.

This clone appeared once. This chain connects TRBV18 to TRBJ2-7; TRBD1 matches at 10 bases. Germline CDR1 KGHSH, CDR2 LQKENI. The CDR3 length is 13 residues. The V segment lost 3 bases and the J segment 7 bases; nucleotides outside the gene matches: 3. The CDR3, as DNA: TGTGCCAGCTCACCCGGACAGGGGGGAGAGCAGTACTTC. It specifies CASSPGQGGEQYF.

The chain is built from TRBV2 and TRBJ1-1; no clear D gene. Germline V gene data show CDR1 as SNHLY and CDR2 as FYNNEI. The V end was cut by 7 bases, the J end by 6 bases, with 15 bases between. The CDR3 contains 13 residues. CDR3 sequence reads: CASTLTREAEAFF. CDR3 in DNA: TGTGCCAGCACCCTAACGCGGGAGGCTGAAGCTTTCTTT.

This chain uses TRBV27 with TRBJ1-1, with a weak D call TRBD1 (6 bases). The V gene's germline CDR1 is MNHEY and CDR2 SMNVEV (reference sequence). Trimming took 5 bases from V and 2 from J, leaving 9 bases between them. The CDR3 length is 13 residues. The CDR3 region is CASSLQGNTEAFF. The CDR3 DNA is TGTGCCAGCAGTCTACAGGGCAACACTGAAGCTTTCTTT.

The rearrangement uses TRBV11-3 and TRBJ2-1; no reliable D call. The CDR3 covers 12 residues. The V and J ends lost 5 bases and 5 bases respectively, with 7 bases between them. The germline V gene has CDR1 SGHNT and CDR2 YENEEA. The CDR3 DNA is TGTGCCAGCAGCCGGGTGAACAATGAGCAGTTCTTC. Translated, it gives CASSRVNNEQFF.

The V gene is TRBV19, the J gene TRBJ2-5; 7 bases fit TRBD1. The trim removed 1 base at V and 6 bases at J, leaving 8 bases unmatched. The germline CDR1 and CDR2 sequences are LNHDA and SQIVND (reference sequence). This CDR3 is 15 amino acids long. The CDR3 loop reads CASSIGRDSVKTQYF. The CDR3 bases are TGTGCCAGTAGTATAGGACGGGACAGCGTGAAGACCCAGTACTTC.

V gene TRBV27 combines with J gene TRBJ2-6; TRBD2 matches at 14 bases. Unmatched junction bases numbered 1, after V lost 5 bases and J lost 1 base. This CDR3 has 17 amino acids. Germline loops: CDR1 MNHEY, CDR2 SMNVEV (reference sequence). CDR3 DNA: TGTGCCAGCAGTAGACTAGCGGGGGGGTCTGGGGCCAACGTCCTGACTTTC. The encoded protein is CASSRLAGGSGANVLTF.

This chain uses TRBV5-1 with TRBJ1-2; D not resolved. The CDR3 runs 15 residues. Trimming left V 0 bases short and J 4 bases short, with 13 bases between. CDR1 and CDR2 from the germline V gene are SGHRS and YFSETQ. CDR3 region: CASSLESWGGYGYTF. CDR3 nucleotides: TGCGCCAGCAGCTTGGAGAGTTGGGGAGGCTATGGCTACACCTTC.

The chain uses TRBV5-1 and TRBJ2-3, with 12 bases that match TRBD2. The junction had 5 bases not matched to a gene; V was cut back by 4 bases and J by 2 bases. The CDR3 spans 16 residues. The V gene's germline CDR1 is SGHRS and CDR2 YFSETQ. The CDR3 bases are TGCGCCAGCAGCCCGACTAGCGGGAGAGTCACAGATACGCAGTATTTT. Amino acids: CASSPTSGRVTDTQYF.

This clone appeared once. This rearrangement joins TRBV6-5 to TRBJ1-6; 7 bases map to TRBD1. The CDR3 sequence is 14 residues long. V lost 5 bases and J lost 7; bases outside the gene matches: 5. CDR1 MNHEY and CDR2 SVGAGI come from the germline V gene. The CDR3 protein is CASSPGGGNSPLHF. The CDR3 nucleotides read TGTGCCAGCAGTCCAGGGGGTGGGAATTCACCCCTCCACTTT.

This chain uses TRBV9 with TRBJ1-1; TRBD1 matches at 7 bases. Losses at the gene ends were 4 bases for V and 1 base for J; bases not matched to a gene: 4. The germline V gene has CDR1 SGDLS and CDR2 YYNGEE. The CDR3 sequence is 14 residues long. DNA of the CDR3: TGTGCCAGCAGCCCCTGGACAGGGAACACTGAAGCTTTCTTT. Encoded protein: CASSPWTGNTEAFF.

V and J are TRBV12-2 and TRBJ2-6; the listed D gene, TRBD2, was not tested against the DNA. TRBV12-2 is a listed pseudogene. This CDR3 has 18 amino acids. The chain's CDR3 is CASRLTSSTQSRANVLTF. The CDR3 DNA follows: TGTGCAAGTCGCCTGACTAGCTCCACACAAAGTCGGGCCAACGTCCTGACTTTC.

The chain carries TRBV5-1 and TRBJ1-1, with 10 bases that match TRBD1. The V gene's germline CDR1 is SGHRS and CDR2 YFSETQ. V trimming: 1 base; J trimming: 5 bases; junction bases outside the gene matches: 8. This CDR3 is built from 16 residues. CDR3 DNA sequence: TGCGCCAGCAGCTTGAGCATGGGGACAGGGGCGACTGAAGCTTTCTTT. Translation gives CASSLSMGTGATEAFF.

The gene calls are TRBV28 and TRBJ1-2; TRBD1 agrees at 9 bases. Germline V CDR1 and CDR2: MDHEN, SYDVKM. The CDR3 runs to 16 residues. J gave up 0 bases and V 2 bases, and 4 bases lay outside the gene matches. CDR3 coding DNA: TGTGCCAGCAGTTTAGCAGGGACAGGGTCTAACTATGGCTACACCTTC. Its translation: CASSLAGTGSNYGYTF.

The chain couples TRBV6-6 to TRBJ2-7; 7 bases are shared with TRBD2. The CDR3 is made up of 14 amino acids. The germline V gene has CDR1 MNHNY and CDR2 SVGAGI (reference sequence). The J segment lost 2 bases and the V segment lost 6 bases, leaving 7 bases of the junction unmatched. CDR3 in amino acids: CASSPAGFTYEQYF. In DNA, the CDR3 is TGTGCCAGCAGCCCAGCGGGATTCACCTACGAGCAGTACTTC.

The V gene is TRBV4-3, the J gene TRBJ2-1; the match to TRBD1 covers 11 bases. Per the germline V gene, CDR1 is LGHNA and CDR2 is YSLEER. CDR3 length: 17 amino acids. Trimming removed 0 bases from V and 6 bases from J; junction bases left unmatched: 7. The CDR3 DNA follows: TGCGCCAGCAGCCAAGACCTCACTGGGACAGGGGGCAATGAGCAGTTCTTC. Its translation is CASSQDLTGTGGNEQFF.

CDR3 sequence (DNA): TGTGCCAGCAGGGGACAGGGGGGCGATGAGCAGTTCTTC. As protein: CASRGQGGDEQFF. The chain combines TRBV25-1 with TRBJ2-1; 11 bases map to TRBD1. This CDR3 comprises 13 residues. J gave up 8 bases and V 6 bases, and 3 bases lay outside the gene matches. Germline CDR1 is MGHDK and CDR2 is SYGVNS.

The rearrangement links TRBV29-1 to TRBJ1-3; TRBD1 aligns across 8 bases. CDR3 length equals 12 residues. Germline-derived CDR1 and CDR2 are SQVTM and ANQGSEA. V shed 7 bases and J 4 bases; nucleotides not matched to a gene: 3. CDR3 loop: CSGGQGGNTIYF. The CDR3 DNA sequence: TGCAGCGGCGGACAGGGAGGAAACACCATATATTTT.

The V and J genes are TRBV14 and TRBJ1-1, with 7 bases that match TRBD1. Trimming at V came to 5 bases and at J to 4 bases, leaving 4 bases not matched to a gene. The V gene's germline CDR1 is SGHDN and CDR2 FVKESK. The CDR3 runs to 13 residues. CDR3 residues: CASSAYRGTEAFF. The CDR3 DNA is TGTGCCAGCAGCGCGTACAGGGGCACTGAAGCTTTCTTT.

The gene calls are TRBV6-1 and TRBJ1-2; the D gene is possibly TRBD1 (6 bases). In germline, CDR1 is MNHNS, CDR2 SASEGT. The CDR3 length is 14 residues. The CDR3 loop is CAGALGGQVEGYTF. CDR3 bases: TGTGCTGGGGCATTAGGGGGTCAGGTTGAAGGCTACACCTTC.

The chain employs TRBV25-1 and TRBJ1-2, with TRBD1 matching over 9 bases. This CDR3 is built from 15 residues. CDR1 MGHDK and CDR2 SYGVNS come from the germline V gene. The junction had 5 bases not matched to a gene; V was cut back by 0 bases and J by 6 bases. The CDR3 loop is CASSEYTGGLDGYTF. As DNA, the CDR3 is TGTGCCAGCAGTGAATACACAGGGGGCTTGGATGGCTACACCTTC.

This clone was found a few times. The rearrangement links TRBV30 to TRBJ2-3; TRBD2 agrees at 9 bases. CDR3 length equals 14 residues. V dropped 0 bases and J dropped 6; count of bases not matched to a gene: 4. The germline CDR1 and CDR2 sequences are GTSNPN and SVGIG (reference sequence). CDR3: CAWSVLAGRDTQYF. The CDR3 DNA reads TGTGCCTGGAGTGTGCTAGCGGGAAGGGATACGCAGTATTTT.

The CDR3 nucleotides read TGTGCCAGCAGTGTTCAAGGGGACACAGATACGCAGTATTTT. Translation gives CASSVQGDTDTQYF. This chain links TRBV6-1 with TRBJ2-3, with D perhaps TRBD1 (5 bases). The V end lost 4 bases, the J end lost 2 bases, and 10 bases lay between the germline ends. Germline loops: CDR1 MNHNS, CDR2 SASEGT. The CDR3 spans 14 residues.